There are many counts of the clone carrying this T cell receptor (beta chain). The target antigen is unknown. This sample is drawn from a study of CD8+CD57+ T cells in acquired aplastic anemia. Study information: Mean yield of DNA from sorted CD4+ and CD8+ cells was approximately 3 ug. Regarding the study as a whole: Any difference that existed in CD8+ Simpson's diversity between patients and controls was not significant. Patients and controls were found to share roughly 31 CD8+ CDR3 sequences.

V lost 0 bases, J lost 4 bases, and 18 bases lay in between. Germline V gene lookup returns CDR1 SGDLS and CDR2 YYNGEE. The CDR3 is made up of 17 amino acids. Genomic DNA, the template, was used for profiling of the TCR beta VDJ and CDR3. Each CDR3 protein gets one entry after TCRdb re-called the reads with MiXCR. The sample holds about 270,000 distinct CDR3 sequences; 55% to 65% are singletons and the top ten take under 8.5%. The V call is TRBV9, the J call TRBJ2-3; the D gene is possibly TRBD2 (5 bases). The specimen sequenced was sorted CD4+, CD8+, or CD8+CD57+ T cells (not recorded which) from PBMCs. The sequence was obtained from a human donor with severe aplastic anemia or a healthy control (not recorded which). DNA of the CDR3: TGTGCCAGCAGCGTAGCCCCCGGGGATAGTCCCCCAGATACGCAGTATTTT. This sequence encodes CASSVAPGDSPPDTQYF.